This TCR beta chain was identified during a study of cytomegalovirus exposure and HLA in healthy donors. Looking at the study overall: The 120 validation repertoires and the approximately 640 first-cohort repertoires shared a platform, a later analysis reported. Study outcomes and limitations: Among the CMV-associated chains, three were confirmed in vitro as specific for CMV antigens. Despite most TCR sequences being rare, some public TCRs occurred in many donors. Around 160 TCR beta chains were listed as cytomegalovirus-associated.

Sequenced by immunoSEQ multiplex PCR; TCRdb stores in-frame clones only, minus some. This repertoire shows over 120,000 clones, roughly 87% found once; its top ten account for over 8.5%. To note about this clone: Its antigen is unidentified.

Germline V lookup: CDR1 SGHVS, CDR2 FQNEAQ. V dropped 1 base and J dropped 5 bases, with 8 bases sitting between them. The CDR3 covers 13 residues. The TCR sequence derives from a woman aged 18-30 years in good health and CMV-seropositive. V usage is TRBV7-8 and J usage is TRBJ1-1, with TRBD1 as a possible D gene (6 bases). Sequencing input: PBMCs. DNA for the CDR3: TGTGCCAGCAGCTTAGTACAGGGAACTGAAGCTTTCTTT. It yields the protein CASSLVQGTEAFF.